One and the same sample provided the 15 T cell receptor beta chains below, sequenced in a study of monozygotic twins with inflammatory bowel disease. Following a re-call of the 5' RACE reads, TCRdb has one entry per CDR3 protein and lacks DNA. The table lists about 300,000 distinct CDR3 sequences. Sequences were obtained from blood. The origin of the receptors is a human donor with ulcerative colitis or Crohn's disease, or a healthy co-twin of an affected twin (not recorded which).

The chain joins TRBV4-3 to TRBJ1-2; the TRBD1 assignment by TCRdb is unverifiable without DNA. Germline V lookup: CDR1 LGHNA, CDR2 YSLEER. The CDR3 consists of 14 residues. The CDR3 is CASSQDQGAGGYTF.

This sequence joins TRBV7-6 and TRBJ1-2. The germline V gene has CDR1 SGHVS and CDR2 FNYEAQ. This CDR3 spans 14 amino acids. The chain's CDR3 is CASSLGGSNYGYTF.

The CDR3 protein is CASSVARPEHCSYEQYF. This chain links TRBV9 with TRBJ2-7; TCRdb's D call, TRBD2, is unchecked because there is no DNA. CDR1 is SGDLS and CDR2 is YYNGEE in the germline V gene. The CDR3 spans 17 residues.

This sequence joins TRBV12-3 or TRBV12-4 and TRBJ2-7; TCRdb's D call, TRBD1, is unchecked because there is no DNA. This CDR3 region has 17 residues. CDR3 sequence reads: CASSLEGVGLESYEQYF.

The chain combines TRBV2 with TRBJ2-5; lacking DNA, the TRBD2 call made by TCRdb goes unchecked. Germline lookup yields CDR1 SNHLY and CDR2 FYNNEI. The CDR3 covers 12 residues. The CDR3 sequence: CASSTGPETQYF.

The CDR3 loop is CASSSGPGSGFSYEQYF. The rearrangement joins TRBV7-9 to TRBJ2-7; TCRdb calls TRBD1, which cannot be checked without DNA. The length of the CDR3 is 17 residues. The germline gives CDR1 SEHNR, CDR2 FQNEAQ (reference sequence).

The chain joins TRBV12-3 or TRBV12-4 to TRBJ2-7; TCRdb gives TRBD2 as the D gene, but with no DNA this cannot be confirmed. CDR3 length: 14 residues. CDR3 loop: CASSLNGGSREQYF.

V usage is TRBV4-3 and J usage is TRBJ2-7; the TCRdb call, TRBD1, lacks DNA for checking. The CDR3 totals 15 residues. The V gene's germline CDR1 is LGHNA and CDR2 YSLEER. This CDR3 reads CASSQRIDRAYEQYF.

This rearrangement joins TRBV7-2 to TRBJ2-4; lacking DNA, the TRBD1 call made by TCRdb goes unchecked. Germline loops: CDR1 SGHTA, CDR2 FQGNSA. The CDR3 has 14 amino acids. The CDR3 loop reads CASSLDFQGNMQYF.

The J gene is TRBJ2-7, the V gene TRBV2; TCRdb selects TRBD1, and the lack of DNA leaves this call unchecked. In germline, CDR1 is SNHLY, CDR2 FYNNEI. The CDR3 consists of 12 residues. This chain's CDR3 is CASRSGRYEQYF.

This CDR3 is CASSLGTPTQETQYF. The chain couples TRBV5-4 to TRBJ2-5; TCRdb proposes TRBD1, but this gene call is untestable without DNA. Per germline, CDR1 SGHNT and CDR2 YYREEE (reference sequence). There are 15 residues in the CDR3.

The chain couples TRBV2 to TRBJ1-1. Germline loops: CDR1 SNHLY, CDR2 FYNNEI. This CDR3 has 14 residues. The CDR3 sequence is CASTKKEGNTEAFF.

This chain joins TRBV4-3 and TRBJ2-2; TCRdb's D gene call, TRBD2, goes unchecked for lack of DNA. The germline V gene has CDR1 LGHNA and CDR2 YSLEER. The CDR3 contains 14 residues. The CDR3 sequence is CASSHGLAPGELFF.

The chain combines TRBV6-2 or TRBV6-3 with TRBJ2-1; TCRdb reports TRBD2, a call that lacks DNA to check it against. CDR3 length: 15 residues. CDR1 and CDR2 from the germline V gene are MNHEY and SVGEGT. Here the CDR3 reads CASRPAGGLRNEQFF.

The gene calls are TRBV20-1 and TRBJ2-5; TCRdb reports TRBD2, a call that lacks DNA to check it against. The CDR3 covers 16 residues. The germline CDR1 and CDR2 sequences are DFQATT and SNEGSKA (reference sequence). This CDR3 is CSARGLARNILETQYF.